Following are 9 T cell receptor beta chains from one sample sequenced in a study of CD4 T cells in relation to SARS-CoV-2 and coronaviruses. The unexposed donors gave CD4+ T cells in about 2010-2019, prior to COVID-19. Assay: immunoSEQ multiplex PCR; the TCRdb copy retains only in-frame clones and omits some. The sample contains some 65,000 clones, about nine tenths of which appear only once. The sequenced sample consisted of memory CD4+ T cells from PBMCs. The source of these receptors is a human donor in good health.

CDR3 in amino acids: CASRLGRLTGELFF. The CDR3 coding sequence is TGTGCCAGCCGGTTGGGACGGCTCACCGGGGAGCTGTTTTTT. The V gene is TRBV6-5, the J gene TRBJ2-2; D is possibly TRBD1 or TRBD2 (5 bases each). CDR3 length equals 14 residues. CDR1 is MNHEY, CDR2 SVGAGI, per germline. The V end lost 8 bases, the J end lost 4 bases, and 14 bases lay between the germline ends.

This chain connects TRBV15 to TRBJ2-3, with 16 bases aligning to TRBD2. The length of the CDR3 is 16 residues. Trimming at V came to 5 bases and at J to 6 bases, leaving 5 bases not matched to a gene. In germline, CDR1 is LNHNV, CDR2 YYDKDF (reference sequence). The CDR3 bases are TGTGCCACCAGCTTGGGACTAGCGGGAGGGGGCGATACGCAGTATTTT. Amino acids: CATSLGLAGGGDTQYF. Full variable domain (outside the CDR3, taken from reference TRBV15 and TRBJ2-3): DAMVIQNPRYQVTQFGKPVTLSCSQTLNHNVMYWYQQKSSQAPKLLFHYYDKDFNNEADTPDNFQSRRPNTSFCFLDIRSPGLGDTAMYLCATSLGLAGGGDTQYFGPGTRLTVL.

The chain joins TRBV7-9 to TRBJ1-5; 9 bases fit TRBD1. The germline CDR1 and CDR2 sequences are SEHNR and FQNEAQ (reference sequence). J gave up 3 bases and V 4 bases, and 10 bases lay outside the gene matches. This CDR3 is 17 amino acids long. DNA for the CDR3: TGTGCCAGCAGCTCCAATATCGACAGGGGGACCAATCAGCCCCAGCATTTT. Protein sequence: CASSSNIDRGTNQPQHF.

The chain has TRBV7-2 and TRBJ1-5, with TRBD1 matching over 7 bases. The CDR3 is made up of 13 amino acids. V was pared by 5 bases and J by 6 bases, with 4 bases of the junction left unmatched. Germline V gene lookup returns CDR1 SGHTA and CDR2 FQGNSA. The CDR3 coding sequence is TGTGCCAGCAGCCGACAGGGATCTCAGCCCCAGCATTTT. Residues: CASSRQGSQPQHF.

The chain uses TRBV10-2 and TRBJ1-1; D remains ambiguous. Looked up from germline, CDR1 is WSHSY and CDR2 is SAAADI. V was shortened by 5 bases and J by 4 bases, with 14 bases between the two germline ends. The CDR3 covers 14 residues. Here the CDR3 reads CASSLGSGSTEAFF. In DNA, the CDR3 is TGCGCCAGCAGTCTCGGGTCCGGGAGCACTGAAGCTTTCTTT.

The chain couples TRBV2 to TRBJ1-4, with a tentative D call TRBD1 (5 bases). Looked up from germline, CDR1 is SNHLY and CDR2 is FYNNEI. The V end was cut by 6 bases, the J end by 1 base, with 9 bases between. The CDR3 runs 14 residues. The chain's CDR3 is CASRRDETNEKLFF. The CDR3, as DNA: TGTGCCAGCAGGCGGGACGAAACTAATGAAAAACTGTTTTTT.

The rearrangement links TRBV5-1 to TRBJ2-7; no firm D call. This CDR3 comprises 14 residues. V was trimmed by 0 bases and J by 2 bases, leaving 9 bases between them. Germline V gene data show CDR1 as SGHRS and CDR2 as YFSETQ. CDR3 sequence: CASSLEVSAYEQYF. Written as DNA, the CDR3 is TGCGCCAGCAGCTTGGAGGTCAGCGCCTACGAGCAGTACTTC.

The genes are TRBV10-3 and TRBJ1-5, with no clear D. CDR1 and CDR2 from the germline V gene are ENHRY and SYGVKD. CDR3 length: 14 amino acids. Trimming took 10 bases from V and 4 from J, leaving 17 bases between them. The CDR3 DNA is TGTGCCACGGCGCGGGAGGGTAGTAATCAGCCCCAGCATTTT. Encoded protein: CATAREGSNQPQHF.

The chain couples TRBV5-8 to TRBJ2-1; 9 bases are shared with TRBD2. From germline, CDR1 is SGHTS and CDR2 YDEGEE. The CDR3 totals 16 residues. The V and J ends lost 5 bases and 8 bases, in that order; junction bases with no gene match: 14. The CDR3 DNA sequence: TGTGCCAGCAGAAAATTAGGGGCTAGCGGGAAAGATGAGCAGTTCTTC. It is translated as CASRKLGASGKDEQFF.